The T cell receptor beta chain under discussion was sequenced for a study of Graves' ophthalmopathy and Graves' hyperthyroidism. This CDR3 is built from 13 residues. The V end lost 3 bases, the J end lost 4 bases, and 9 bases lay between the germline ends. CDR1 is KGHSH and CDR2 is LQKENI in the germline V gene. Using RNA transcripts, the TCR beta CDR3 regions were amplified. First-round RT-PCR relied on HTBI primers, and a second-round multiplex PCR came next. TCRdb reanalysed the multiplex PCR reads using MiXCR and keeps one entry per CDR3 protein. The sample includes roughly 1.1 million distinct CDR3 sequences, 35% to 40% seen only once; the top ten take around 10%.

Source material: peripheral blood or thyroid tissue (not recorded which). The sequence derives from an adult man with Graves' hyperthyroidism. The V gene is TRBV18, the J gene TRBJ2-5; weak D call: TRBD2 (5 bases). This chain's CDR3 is CASSPGMRETQYF. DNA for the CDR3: TGTGCCAGCTCACCCGGGATGCGAGAGACCCAGTACTTC.